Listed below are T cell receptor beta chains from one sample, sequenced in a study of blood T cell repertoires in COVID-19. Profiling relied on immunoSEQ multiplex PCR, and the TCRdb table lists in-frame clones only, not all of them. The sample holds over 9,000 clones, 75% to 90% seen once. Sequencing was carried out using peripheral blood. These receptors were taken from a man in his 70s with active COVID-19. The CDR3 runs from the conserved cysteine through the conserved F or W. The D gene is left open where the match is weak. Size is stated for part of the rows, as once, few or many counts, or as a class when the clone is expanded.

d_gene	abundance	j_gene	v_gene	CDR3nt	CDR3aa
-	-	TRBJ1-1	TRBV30	TGTGCCTGGAGTGTATATGGGAGGGGTTTCTTT	CAWSVYGRGFF
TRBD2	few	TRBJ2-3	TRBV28	TGTGCCAGCAGATCCCTAGCGGGGTACACAGATACGCAGTATTTT	CASRSLAGYTDTQYF
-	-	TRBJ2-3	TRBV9	TGTGCCAGCGGGGCGGGATCTAGCACAGATACGCAGTATTTT	CASGAGSSTDTQYF
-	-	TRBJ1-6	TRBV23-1	TGCGCCAGCAGGGCAGACAGCAATAATTCACCCCTCCACTTT	CASRADSNNSPLHF
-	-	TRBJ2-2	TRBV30	TGTGCCTGGAGTGTGGTCAGCGCGAACACCGGGGAGCTGTTTTTT	CAWSVVSANTGELFF
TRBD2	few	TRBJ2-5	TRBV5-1	TGCGCCAGCAGCTTGGTCGCGGGGGGTCCGGAGACCCAGTACTTC	CASSLVAGGPETQYF
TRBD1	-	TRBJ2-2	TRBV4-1	TGCGCCAGCAGCCAGTCGCTGACAGGGCCCGCCGGGGAGCTGTTTTTT	CASSQSLTGPAGELFF
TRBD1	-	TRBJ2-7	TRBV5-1	TGCGCCAGCAGCGGACAGGGGAGCTCCTACGAGCAGTACTTC	CASSGQGSSYEQYF
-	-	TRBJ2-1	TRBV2	TGTGCCAGCAGCGACCGAGGGAATGAGCAGTTCTTC	CASSDRGNEQFF
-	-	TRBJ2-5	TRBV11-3	TGTGCCAGCAGCTTACAGGGAGAGACCCAGTACTTC	CASSLQGETQYF
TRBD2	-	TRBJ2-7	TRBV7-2	TGTGCCAGCAGCACCAGACTAGCGAGGAGCTCCTACGAGCAGTACTTC	CASSTRLARSSYEQYF
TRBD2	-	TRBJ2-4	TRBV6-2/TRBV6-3	TGTGCCAGCAGTTACGGTAGCGGGAGGGCCCTCGACGCCAAAAACATTCAGTACTTC	CASSYGSGRALDAKNIQYF
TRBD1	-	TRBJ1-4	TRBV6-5	TGTGCCAGCAGGGACACAGGGGGCGGTAATGAAAAACTGTTTTTT	CASRDTGGGNEKLFF
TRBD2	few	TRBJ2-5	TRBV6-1	TGTGCCAGCAGTGAAGCCAGGACTAGCGGGAGTGTTGGGAAAGAGACCCAGTACTTC	CASSEARTSGSVGKETQYF
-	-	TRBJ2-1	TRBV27	TGTGCCAGCAGTTTATCTAACAGGAGAGGCGAGCAGAATGAGCAGTTCTTC	CASSLSNRRGEQNEQFF
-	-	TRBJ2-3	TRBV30	TGTGCCTGGAGTGTAGGGCTTCCCGGGGCAGATACGCAGTATTTT	CAWSVGLPGADTQYF
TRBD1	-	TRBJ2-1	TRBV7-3	TGTGCCAGCAGCTCCGGGGACAGGGGCAATGAGCAGTTCTTC	CASSSGDRGNEQFF
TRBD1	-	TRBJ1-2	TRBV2	TGTGCCGGACAGGGGAACGGATACACCTTC	CAGQGNGYTF
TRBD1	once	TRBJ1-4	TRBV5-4	TGTGCCAGCAGCCGGACAGGGTCAAATGAAAAACTGTTTTTT	CASSRTGSNEKLFF
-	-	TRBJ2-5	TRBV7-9	TGTGCCAGCACCACTCGGAGCATCCAAGAGACCCAGTACTTC	CASTTRSIQETQYF
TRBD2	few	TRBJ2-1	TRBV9	TGTGCCAGCAGCGTAATTCCGACTAGCGGGAGTAATGAGCAGTTCTTC	CASSVIPTSGSNEQFF
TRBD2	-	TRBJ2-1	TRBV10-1	TGCGCCAGCAGTTCACTAGCGGGAGGGTCAAATGAGCAGTTCTTC	CASSSLAGGSNEQFF
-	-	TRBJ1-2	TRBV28	TGTGCCAGCAGCCAGCAGACTCCAGTAGGCTACACCTTC	CASSQQTPVGYTF
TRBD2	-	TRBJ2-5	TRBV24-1	TGTGCCACCAGTGATTTTTTGAGGGCGGGAGGAGAGACCCAGTACTTC	CATSDFLRAGGETQYF
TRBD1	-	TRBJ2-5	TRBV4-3	TGCGCCAGCAGCCTGACCGCCGGGACAGGGGCGGCAAAGACCCAGTACTTC	CASSLTAGTGAAKTQYF
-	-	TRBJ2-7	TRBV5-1	TGCGCCAGCAGCTTGGATTCTAGCGCCCGCTCCGAGCAGTACTTC	CASSLDSSARSEQYF
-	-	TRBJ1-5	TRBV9	TGTGCCAGCAGCGTAACCCAGGTCGATAGCAATCAGCCCCAGCATTTT	CASSVTQVDSNQPQHF
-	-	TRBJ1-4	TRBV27	TGTGCCAGCAGTCCCCAGGGACATAATGAAAAACTGTTTTTT	CASSPQGHNEKLFF
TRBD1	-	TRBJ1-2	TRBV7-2	TGTGCCAGCAGCTTCAACCCCCGACAGGGGTATGGCTACACCTTC	CASSFNPRQGYGYTF